The sequence of this TCR beta chain was determined in a study of blood T cell repertoires in COVID-19. Study-level information: There were acute and convalescent COVID-19 samples, and they came from the United States, Italy and Spain. Sources were T cells, B-cell-depleted T cells, or PBMCs; the material itself was cDNA or gDNA.

The authors' processing: Nucleated cell counts were estimated from reference gene primer amplification. Clones were read by immunoSEQ multiplex PCR, and TCRdb kept only the in-frame ones, dropping some. V, J and clone size are those of that table, while D and trimming were read from the DNA. The sample has about 140,000 clones, roughly nine tenths seen once. The V gene lost 2 bases and the J gene lost 3 bases, with 11 bases spanning the gap. CDR1 and CDR2 (germline): MNHEY, SMNVEV (reference sequence). CDR3 size: 14 residues. The source of this sequence is a woman aged 55-70 years with active COVID-19. The sample taken for sequencing was peripheral blood. This rearrangement joins TRBV27 to TRBJ2-7, with no clear D. CDR3 sequence (DNA): TGTGCCAGCAGTTTAACAAGCGCCAACTACGAGCAGTACTTC. Its translation: CASSLTSANYEQYF.